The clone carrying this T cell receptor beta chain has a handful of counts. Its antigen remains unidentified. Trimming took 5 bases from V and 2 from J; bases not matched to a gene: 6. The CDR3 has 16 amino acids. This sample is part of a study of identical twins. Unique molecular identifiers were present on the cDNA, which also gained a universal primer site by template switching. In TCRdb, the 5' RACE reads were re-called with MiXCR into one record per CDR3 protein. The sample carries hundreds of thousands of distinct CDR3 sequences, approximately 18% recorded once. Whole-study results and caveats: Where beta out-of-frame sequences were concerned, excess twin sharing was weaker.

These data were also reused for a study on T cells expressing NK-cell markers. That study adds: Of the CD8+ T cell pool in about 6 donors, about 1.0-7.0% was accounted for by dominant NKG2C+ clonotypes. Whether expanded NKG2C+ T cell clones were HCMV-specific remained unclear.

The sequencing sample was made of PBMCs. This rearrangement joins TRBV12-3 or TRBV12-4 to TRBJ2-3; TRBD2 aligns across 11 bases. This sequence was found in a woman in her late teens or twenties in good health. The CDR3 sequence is CASSPASGGTTDTQYF. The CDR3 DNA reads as TGTGCCAGCAGTCCGGCTAGCGGGGGGACCACAGATACGCAGTATTTT.